The clone carrying this TCR beta chain was picked up a small number of times. TCRdb used MiXCR to reprocess the RT-PCR reads, holding one entry per CDR3 protein. Of fewer than 800,000 distinct CDR3 sequences listed, about 14% were seen once; the top ten hold 3.6%. The length of the CDR3 is 12 residues. CDR1 is MNHEY, CDR2 SMNVEV, per germline (reference sequence). The V gene lost 6 bases and the J gene lost 6 bases, with 11 bases spanning the gap. The TCR originated in a female donor in good health, serving as a healthy control. The chain uses TRBV27 and TRBJ1-1; possible D gene TRBD1, 5 bases. Sequenced sample: memory CD4+ T cells from blood. DNA of the CDR3: TGTGCCAGCAGCAGGGATTCGGCTGAAGCTTTCTTT. This codes for CASSRDSAEAFF.